These 8 T cell receptor beta chains were sequenced from one sample in a study of blood T cells in healthy people across ages. The second PCR ran about 6 to 11 cycles with a sample-barcoded 5' primer and J-beta primers. TCRdb re-derived calls from the 5' RACE reads in MiXCR, one entry per CDR3 protein. The sample consists of about 1.7 million distinct CDR3 sequences, 28% of them appearing once. The source material was blood. These TCRs come from a woman younger than 45 in good health.

This chain connects TRBV20-1 to TRBJ2-3, with TRBD2 identical over 10 bases. Unmatched junction bases numbered 5, after V lost 3 bases and J lost 5 bases. CDR1 and CDR2 (germline): DFQATT, SNEGSKA (reference sequence). This CDR3 contains 14 residues. The CDR3, as DNA: TGCAGTGCTAGGAAGTCTAGCGGGGGAGATACGCAGTATTTT. It is translated as CSARKSSGGDTQYF.

The chain joins TRBV7-3 to TRBJ1-1; D is possibly TRBD1 (6 bases). The V end lost 1 base, the J end lost 11 bases, and 14 bases lay between the germline ends. CDR3 length equals 13 residues. Germline-derived CDR1 and CDR2 are SGHTA and FQGTGA. Here the CDR3 reads CASSLNPRDNAFF. DNA of the CDR3: TGTGCCAGCAGCTTAAATCCGCGGGACAACGCTTTCTTT.

This clonotype was observed a few times. This chain links TRBV10-3 with TRBJ1-1; D gene unclear. V gave up 3 bases and J gave up 0 bases, with 14 bases separating them. CDR1 is ENHRY and CDR2 is SYGVKD in the germline V gene. This CDR3 is 16 amino acids long. The CDR3 loop reads CAISDNTAELNTEAFF. CDR3 coding DNA: TGTGCCATCAGTGATAATACAGCCGAATTGAACACTGAAGCTTTCTTT.

This clonotype turned up a few times. V is TRBV9 and J is TRBJ2-3; D is uncertain. Germline V gene lookup returns CDR1 SGDLS and CDR2 YYNGEE. The V end was cut by 1 base, the J end by 1 base, with 7 bases between. CDR3 length: 14 amino acids. As DNA, the CDR3 is TGTGCCAGCAGCGTACTTGACGGCACAGATACGCAGTATTTT. This gives the protein CASSVLDGTDTQYF.

The table lists this clonotype with a few counts. This chain uses TRBV9 with TRBJ2-1, with TRBD1 matching over 9 bases. CDR1 is SGDLS and CDR2 is YYNGEE in the germline V gene. Trimming cost V 3 bases and J 7 bases; bases outside gene matches: 8. The CDR3 is made up of 15 amino acids. In DNA form, the CDR3 reads TGTGCCAGCAGCGGATCCGGGACAGGGCTTAATGAGCAGTTCTTC. This sequence encodes CASSGSGTGLNEQFF.

The CDR3: CASSPVGTGLTEAFF. The CDR3 DNA is TGTGCCAGCAGCCCCGTCGGGACAGGGCTCACTGAAGCTTTCTTT. The chain carries TRBV3-1 and TRBJ1-1, with TRBD1 matching 9 bases. V gave up 4 bases and J gave up 4 bases; unmatched junction bases: 7. Per germline, CDR1 LGHDT and CDR2 YNNKEL (reference sequence). The CDR3 runs to 15 residues.

The rearrangement links TRBV7-9 to TRBJ2-1; possibly TRBD1 for D (5 bases). CDR3 size: 12 residues. Germline V gives CDR1 SEHNR, CDR2 FQNEAQ (reference sequence). Trimming shortened V by 5 bases and J by 9 bases, and 11 bases separated the two germline ends. The CDR3 loop reads CASSHDSPEQFF. CDR3 DNA sequence: TGTGCCAGCAGCCACGACAGCCCTGAGCAGTTCTTC.

A remark on this clonotype: The junction does not match germline at one end; this may be a read error. The rearrangement uses TRBV7-2 and TRBJ2-3; 8 bases are shared with TRBD1. CDR3 length: 15 residues. Germline values: CDR1 SGHTA, CDR2 FQGNSA. Here the CDR3 DNA reads TGTGCCGGCAGCTCCCGGACAGGGAAGGCAGATACGCAGTATTTT. Translating gives CAGSSRTGKADTQYF.